The 28 T cell receptor beta chains presented below share a single source sample, sequenced in a study of blood T cell repertoires in COVID-19. Only in-frame clones appear in the TCRdb table, and some are missing; sequencing was by immunoSEQ multiplex PCR. The sample has 200,000 to 250,000 clones; roughly 88% are singletons. Sequencing input: peripheral blood. The receptors stem from a woman between 35 and 50 years old who had recovered from COVID-19.

The chain is built from TRBV3-1 (or the pseudogene TRBV3-2) and TRBJ1-4; no clear D gene. Per the germline V gene, CDR1 is LGHDT and CDR2 is YNNKEL (reference sequence). The CDR3 extends over 17 amino acids. Deletions cut 0 bases from V and 6 bases from J, with 17 bases between. DNA of the CDR3: TGTGCCAGCAGCCAAGATTTTTCCTACAGAGACGATGAAAAACTGTTTTTT. It codes for CASSQDFSYRDDEKLFF.

The chain couples TRBV20-1 to TRBJ2-5; no clear D. The CDR3 sequence is 14 residues long. V was pared by 3 bases and J by 4 bases, with 15 bases between. Germline values: CDR1 DFQATT, CDR2 SNEGSKA (reference sequence). Written as DNA, the CDR3 is TGCAGTGCTAGTTTTGGGCACCGTGGAGAGACCCAGTACTTC. Translation: CSASFGHRGETQYF.

This clone appeared once. The rearrangement joins TRBV5-6 to TRBJ2-4; unclear D gene. V lost 3 bases to trimming and J lost 0 bases, with 16 bases between them. Germline values: CDR1 SGHDT, CDR2 YYEEEE. The CDR3 covers 17 residues. In DNA, the CDR3 is TGTGCCAGCAGCTATAAAGGCACGGGTCTAGCCAAAAACATTCAGTACTTC. It yields the protein CASSYKGTGLAKNIQYF.

In its sample, this clone was seen many times. V is TRBV14 and J is TRBJ1-1; D possibly corresponds to TRBD1 (5 bases). The CDR3 runs to 14 residues. The germline V and J ends were trimmed by 1 base and 4 bases, with 10 bases remaining between them. The germline V gene has CDR1 SGHDN and CDR2 FVKESK. The DNA for the CDR3 is TGTGCCAGCAGCCAAGCCAGGGTCGGCACTGAAGCTTTCTTT. It encodes CASSQARVGTEAFF.

The rearrangement joins TRBV7-3 to TRBJ2-3, with 8 bases lining up with TRBD2. In germline, CDR1 is SGHTA, CDR2 FQGTGA. This CDR3 region has 15 residues. J was trimmed by 1 base and V by 5 bases; bases with no gene match: 5. The CDR3 protein is CASSRGGAGTDTQYF. Here the CDR3 DNA reads TGTGCCAGCAGCCGGGGGGGGGCCGGCACAGATACGCAGTATTTT.

The genes are TRBV20-1 and TRBJ2-4; unclear D gene. Trimming left V 3 bases short and J 5 bases short, with 5 bases between. The CDR3 is 11 amino acids. Germline loops: CDR1 DFQATT, CDR2 SNEGSKA (reference sequence). The DNA of the CDR3 is TGCAGTGCTAGTCGGGAAAACATTCAGTACTTC. This gives the protein CSASRENIQYF.

This chain uses TRBV6-5 with TRBJ2-7, with unresolved D. The germline CDR1 and CDR2 sequences are MNHEY and SVGAGI. Trimming took 8 bases from V and 3 from J, leaving 8 bases between them. This CDR3 contains 11 residues. CDR3 amino acids: CASDLNYEQYF. CDR3 nucleotide sequence: TGTGCCAGCGACTTGAACTACGAGCAGTACTTC.

The chain is built from TRBV6-2 or TRBV6-3 and TRBJ2-2; weak D call: TRBD1 (6 bases). V lost 2 bases to trimming and J lost 1 base, with 11 bases between them. Germline lookup yields CDR1 MNHEY and CDR2 SVGEGT. The CDR3 covers 16 residues. CDR3 sequence: CASSYGGNRNTGELFF. The CDR3 DNA sequence: TGTGCCAGCAGTTACGGGGGCAACAGGAACACCGGGGAGCTGTTTTTT.

V and J are TRBV12-3 or TRBV12-4 and TRBJ1-1; maybe TRBD1 (5 bases). V was shortened by 3 bases and J by 10 bases, with 12 bases between the two germline ends. The CDR3 is 12 residues long. CDR3 nucleotides: TGTGCCAGCAGTTTTCTAGGGGTCTCAGCTTTCTTT. Translating it yields CASSFLGVSAFF.

V is TRBV10-3 and J is TRBJ1-1; weak D call: TRBD1 (5 bases). The CDR3 loop spans 13 amino acids. Germline assignment: CDR1 ENHRY and CDR2 SYGVKD. V lost 3 bases and J lost 7, with 12 bases in between. The CDR3 bases are TGTGCCATCAGTGAAGCTGGGGCGCTTGAAGCTTTCTTT. This codes for CAISEAGALEAFF.

The rearrangement uses TRBV12-5 and TRBJ2-1; D unresolved. Germline V gives CDR1 LGHNT, CDR2 FRNRAP. V lost 4 bases, J lost 1 base, and 20 bases lay in between. This CDR3 comprises 18 residues. This CDR3 reads CASGSDPERPYSYNEQFF. The CDR3 bases are TGTGCTAGTGGTTCCGACCCCGAGAGGCCATATTCCTACAATGAGCAGTTCTTC.

The chain links TRBV7-9 to TRBJ1-4, with TRBD1 identical over 7 bases. The CDR3 consists of 14 residues. With V trimmed by 5 bases and J by 4 bases, 4 bases remained unmatched. From germline, CDR1 is SEHNR and CDR2 FQNEAQ (reference sequence). The CDR3 DNA sequence: TGTGCCAGCAGCGAGGGACAGCTTAATGAAAAACTGTTTTTT. Translation: CASSEGQLNEKLFF.

This chain joins TRBV3-1 (or the pseudogene TRBV3-2) and TRBJ2-7; 7 bases map to TRBD1. Germline-derived CDR1 and CDR2 are LGHDT and YNNKEL (reference sequence). Losses at the gene ends were 4 bases for V and 6 bases for J; bases not matched to a gene: 6. The CDR3 consists of 13 residues. CDR3 in amino acids: CASSLGTVGEQYF. CDR3 bases: TGTGCCAGCAGCCTAGGGACAGTTGGCGAGCAGTACTTC.

Only a few counts were recorded for this clone. V is TRBV7-8 and J is TRBJ2-2; D unclear. The CDR3 totals 18 residues. From germline, CDR1 is SGHVS and CDR2 FQNEAQ. V dropped 1 base and J dropped 2 bases, with 17 bases sitting between them. The CDR3: CASSLDTPGPINTGELFF. CDR3 bases: TGTGCCAGCAGCTTAGACACTCCGGGTCCAATCAACACCGGGGAGCTGTTTTTT.

In DNA, the CDR3 is TGTGCCAGCAGCTCATCCGGGACAGAAAGTTATGGCTACACCTTC. It yields the protein CASSSSGTESYGYTF. V gene TRBV11-3 combines with J gene TRBJ1-2; 7 bases match TRBD1. The V segment lost 4 bases and the J segment 5 bases; nucleotides outside the gene matches: 10. The CDR3 is made up of 15 amino acids. Germline loops: CDR1 SGHNT, CDR2 YENEEA.

J is TRBJ1-1 and V is TRBV6-5; D is possibly TRBD1 (5 bases). Trimming cost V 2 bases and J 4 bases, with 11 bases left between them. The CDR3 is made up of 14 amino acids. Germline lookup yields CDR1 MNHEY and CDR2 SVGAGI. The CDR3 bases are TGTGCCAGCAGTTACCATGTGGGGGGCACTGAAGCTTTCTTT. Translated: CASSYHVGGTEAFF.

The J gene is TRBJ2-7, the V gene TRBV19; D is possibly TRBD1 (5 bases). V was clipped by 6 bases and J by 7 bases, with 22 bases between them. The CDR3 extends over 15 amino acids. The germline gives CDR1 LNHDA, CDR2 SQIVND (reference sequence). The CDR3 nucleotides are TGTGCCAGTAGCCCCTGGGGCGACTTATCTTTGGAGCAGTACTTC. Translated, it gives CASSPWGDLSLEQYF.

This chain links TRBV3-1 (or the pseudogene TRBV3-2) with TRBJ2-1; 9 bases agree with TRBD1. Unmatched junction bases numbered 7, after V lost 1 base and J lost 6 bases. The CDR3 contains 16 residues. The V gene's germline CDR1 is LGHDT and CDR2 YNNKEL (reference sequence). CDR3 bases: TGTGCCAGCAGCCAAGGGGGACAGGGTCTTTTCAATGAGCAGTTCTTC. It encodes CASSQGGQGLFNEQFF.

The chain links TRBV11-2 to TRBJ2-4, with 9 bases that match TRBD1. Unmatched junction bases numbered 12, after V lost 5 bases and J lost 1 base. The germline CDR1 and CDR2 sequences are SGHAT and FQNNGV. The CDR3 consists of 18 residues. The CDR3: CASSPPPGQGKAKNIQYF. The CDR3 coding sequence is TGTGCCAGCAGCCCACCCCCCGGACAGGGGAAGGCCAAAAACATTCAGTACTTC.

The chain uses TRBV27 and TRBJ2-1; 13 positions agree with TRBD2. The CDR3 sequence is 17 residues long. The germline gives CDR1 MNHEY, CDR2 SMNVEV (reference sequence). Trimming removed 6 bases from V and 3 bases from J; junction bases left unmatched: 8. This CDR3 is CASRFTSGGAYYNEQFF. CDR3 in DNA: TGTGCCAGCAGATTTACTAGCGGGGGGGCGTACTACAATGAGCAGTTCTTC.

This chain joins TRBV28 and TRBJ1-4, with D perhaps matching TRBD1 (6 bases). This CDR3 spans 15 amino acids. From germline, CDR1 is MDHEN and CDR2 SYDVKM. V lost 6 bases and J lost 4, with 15 bases in between. CDR3 bases: TGTGCCAGCAGCCAACCGGGACAAGTTAATGAAAAACTGTTTTTT. The encoded protein is CASSQPGQVNEKLFF.

The chain is built from TRBV19 and TRBJ1-1; the match to TRBD1 covers 8 bases. Germline CDR1 reads LNHDA; CDR2 reads SQIVND (reference sequence). The CDR3 covers 15 residues. J gave up 1 base and V 4 bases, and 5 bases lay outside the gene matches. The CDR3 coding sequence is TGTGCCAGTAGTAATACCGGGACAGGGAACACTGAAGCTTTCTTT. It yields the protein CASSNTGTGNTEAFF.

The chain uses TRBV4-2 and TRBJ1-3; possibly TRBD1 for D (5 bases). CDR1 and CDR2 (germline): LGHNA, YNFKEQ. Trimming took off 4 bases at V and 2 bases at J, with 12 bases between the two ends. CDR3 length: 15 residues. The CDR3 DNA reads as TGTGCCAGCAGCCTTACCAGGGCGCCTGGAAACACCATATATTTT. Translation: CASSLTRAPGNTIYF.

The rearrangement links TRBV4-3 to TRBJ2-1, with 14 bases identical to TRBD2. CDR1 and CDR2 (germline): LGHNA, YSLEER. Unmatched junction bases numbered 6, after V lost 0 bases and J lost 8 bases. This CDR3 contains 17 residues. CDR3 region: CASSQDWTSGGRYEQFF. The CDR3 DNA follows: TGCGCCAGCAGCCAAGATTGGACTAGCGGGGGGAGGTATGAGCAGTTCTTC.

Only one count was recorded for this clone. The V and J genes are TRBV7-9 and TRBJ2-5, with D maybe TRBD1 (5 bases). V was cut by 6 bases and J by 0 bases, with 11 bases left in between. The CDR3 is made up of 14 amino acids. Germline CDR1 and CDR2: SEHNR and FQNEAQ (reference sequence). CDR3 in amino acids: CASSTGRYQETQYF. The CDR3 bases are TGTGCCAGCAGTACAGGACGGTACCAAGAGACCCAGTACTTC.

In its sample, this clone was seen once. V is TRBV6-5 and J is TRBJ2-1, with D perhaps TRBD2 (6 bases). The V end was cut by 2 bases, the J end by 8 bases, with 10 bases between. Germline values: CDR1 MNHEY, CDR2 SVGAGI. CDR3 size: 13 residues. CDR3 DNA: TGTGCCAGCAGTTACGAGGGACTTCATGAGCAGTTCTTC. It codes for CASSYEGLHEQFF.

This clone has just a few counts. This chain connects TRBV5-1 to TRBJ1-5; D might be TRBD1 (5 bases). V was shortened by 2 bases and J by 5 bases, with 14 bases between the two germline ends. This CDR3 has 15 residues. Looked up from germline, CDR1 is SGHRS and CDR2 is YFSETQ. CDR3 region: CASSFNGGDDQPQHF. The CDR3 region has the DNA TGCGCCAGCAGCTTTAACGGGGGGGACGATCAGCCCCAGCATTTT.

V is TRBV18 and J is TRBJ1-4; TRBD1 is a possible D gene (5 bases). CDR1 and CDR2 from the germline V gene are KGHSH and LQKENI. The length of the CDR3 is 13 residues. V lost 4 bases, J lost 12 bases, and 15 bases lay in between. For the CDR3, the DNA is TGTGCCAGCTCACTCGATAGGGGAAGGGAACTGTTTTTT. It is translated as CASSLDRGRELFF.